What follows describes a single T cell receptor beta chain. The data are from a study of response to subunit inactivated influenza vaccine. TCRdb called the RT-PCR reads again in MiXCR, with one record for every CDR3 protein. The sample lists 600,000 to 700,000 distinct CDR3 sequences, about 15% occurring once. The germline gives CDR1 MDHEN, CDR2 SYDVKM. V lost 6 bases and J 3 bases, leaving 15 bases between the germline ends. This CDR3 comprises 14 residues. V usage is TRBV28 and J usage is TRBJ2-7; D possibly uses TRBD1 or TRBD2 (5 bases each). The receptor's source is a man aged 45-65 years who received an inactivated influenza vaccine. The sample here was PBMCs from blood, taken 14 to 15 days before vaccination. The CDR3 loop is CASRGTALNYEQYF. The CDR3 DNA follows: TGTGCCAGCAGAGGGACCGCACTGAACTACGAGCAGTACTTC.